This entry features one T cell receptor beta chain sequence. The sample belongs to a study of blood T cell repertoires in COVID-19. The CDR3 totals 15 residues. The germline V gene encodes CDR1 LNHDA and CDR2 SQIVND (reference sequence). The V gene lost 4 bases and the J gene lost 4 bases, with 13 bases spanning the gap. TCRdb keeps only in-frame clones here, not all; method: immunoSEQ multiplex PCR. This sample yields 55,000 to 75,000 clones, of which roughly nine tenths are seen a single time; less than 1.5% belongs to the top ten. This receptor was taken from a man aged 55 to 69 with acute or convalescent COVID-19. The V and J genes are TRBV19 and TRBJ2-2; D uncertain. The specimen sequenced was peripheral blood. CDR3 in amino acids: CASSTPGVGTGELFF. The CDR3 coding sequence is TGTGCCAGTAGTACCCCGGGTGTTGGCACCGGGGAGCTGTTTTTT.